A selection of T cell receptor beta chains follows, all from one sample in a study of blood T cell repertoires in COVID-19. TCRdb's table, derived via immunoSEQ multiplex PCR, lists solely in-frame clones and lacks some. The sample lists approximately 220,000 clones; 85% to 90% were seen once. Sequencing was performed on peripheral blood. Receptor source: a man between 45 and 60 years old with acute or convalescent COVID-19. CDR3s include the opening cysteine and the closing phenylalanine or tryptophan. Fields, in order: clone size, V gene, D gene, J gene, CDR3 DNA, CDR3 protein. A D gene is named only where the DNA matches it firmly. The size of a clone is reported for some rows only, either as once, few or many, or as a class for expanded clones.

NA	TRBV5-1	NA	TRBJ2-3	TGCGCCAGCAGCTTGGGCCTGGCTACGCAGTATTTT	CASSLGLATQYF
NA	TRBV10-2	NA	TRBJ2-6	TGCGCCAGCAGTGACGGGACATCCTCTGGGGCCAACGTCCTGACTTTC	CASSDGTSSGANVLTF
NA	TRBV19	NA	TRBJ1-5	TGTGCCAGTAGCTCTCCAGGCCTCAATCAGCCCCAGCATTTT	CASSSPGLNQPQHF
NA	TRBV11-2	TRBD1	TRBJ2-3	TGTGCCAGCAGCTTAAGGGACAGCTCTAGCACAGATACGCAGTATTTT	CASSLRDSSSTDTQYF
NA	TRBV25-1	TRBD2	TRBJ2-5	TGTGCCAGCAGTGAATATGTACTAGCGGGGGAAGAGACCCAGTACTTC	CASSEYVLAGEETQYF
NA	TRBV7-2	NA	TRBJ1-1	TGTGCCAGCTCCCGGGGTTATACCCAACCTTTT	CASSRGYTQPF
NA	TRBV5-6	TRBD1	TRBJ1-1	TGTGCCAGCAGTCGAACCGGGACAGGGAACACTGAAGCTTTCTTT	CASSRTGTGNTEAFF
NA	TRBV6-5	TRBD1	TRBJ1-2	TGTGCCAGCACTCCCGGACAGGGGAAGAGGAGGGGCTACACCTTC	CASTPGQGKRRGYTF
NA	TRBV19	TRBD1	TRBJ1-1	TGTGCCAGTAGCAACCGAGGACAGGGGGTTGAAGCTTTCTTT	CASSNRGQGVEAFF
NA	TRBV6-1	TRBD1	TRBJ2-1	TGTGCCAGCAGTGAAGCCGGGACAGGCCACTACAATGAGCAGTTCTTC	CASSEAGTGHYNEQFF
once	TRBV3-1/TRBV3-2	NA	TRBJ2-2	TGTGCCAGCAGCCAAACTAGGGTAGAAGCCGGGGAGCTGTTTTTT	CASSQTRVEAGELFF
once	TRBV5-4	TRBD1	TRBJ1-2	TGTGCCACCCCCCGAGGGCAGGGGGTAGATGGTCCATATGGCTACACCTTC	CATPRGQGVDGPYGYTF
once	TRBV12-3/TRBV12-4	NA	TRBJ1-3	TGTGCCAGCGGGGAGGGTGGAAACACCATATATTTT	CASGEGGNTIYF
NA	TRBV7-6	NA	TRBJ2-3	TGTGCCAGCAGCTTAGGTCGGTGGTCCACAGATACGCAGTATTTT	CASSLGRWSTDTQYF
NA	TRBV30	NA	TRBJ1-2	TGTGCCTGGAGTCAGACAGAGAACTATGGCTACACCTTC	CAWSQTENYGYTF
NA	TRBV7-9	TRBD1	TRBJ2-7	TGTGCCAGCAGCACGGGACAGGGCTCCTACGAGCAGTACTTC	CASSTGQGSYEQYF
NA	TRBV2	NA	TRBJ1-6	TGTGCCAGCGAGGGCGCGGGGAAAAATTCACCCCTCCACTTT	CASEGAGKNSPLHF
NA	TRBV10-1	NA	TRBJ1-2	TGCGCCAGCGGCGACAGACCCTATGGCTACACCTTC	CASGDRPYGYTF
NA	TRBV10-2	NA	TRBJ1-1	TGCGCCAGCCATACAGGGTTGAACACTGAAGCTTTCTTT	CASHTGLNTEAFF
NA	TRBV7-3	TRBD1	TRBJ2-5	TGTGCCAGCAGCTTAAACAGGGGTCAAGAGACCCAGTACTTC	CASSLNRGQETQYF
NA	TRBV6-5	NA	TRBJ1-2	TGTGCCAGCAGTCCCCCAGGGCAGACCTATGGCTACACCTTC	CASSPPGQTYGYTF
NA	TRBV7-2	NA	TRBJ1-6	TGTGCCAGCAGCCCCCAGGGGTCCACCTATAATTCACCCCTCCACTTT	CASSPQGSTYNSPLHF
NA	TRBV6-5	NA	TRBJ1-1	TGTGCCAGCCAGGTGAACACTGAAGCTTTCTTT	CASQVNTEAFF
NA	TRBV7-9	TRBD1	TRBJ1-6	TGTGCCAGCAGCCCAAGATGGACAGGGTGGAATTCACCCCTCCACTTT	CASSPRWTGWNSPLHF
once	TRBV6-5	TRBD1	TRBJ2-5	TGTGCCAGCAGTTTAGGACAGGGGGTTAGGGGAGAGACCCAGTACTTC	CASSLGQGVRGETQYF
NA	TRBV4-1	TRBD1	TRBJ1-3	TGCGCCAGCAGCCAACGTATCACAGGGGCTGGAAACACCATATATTTT	CASSQRITGAGNTIYF
NA	TRBV27	TRBD1	TRBJ1-1	TGTGCCAGCAGCACCTACTACCAGGGGGCGGACACTGAAGCTTTCTTT	CASSTYYQGADTEAFF
NA	TRBV7-2	TRBD1	TRBJ1-5	TGTGCCAGCAGCCAGGGACAGGGTGTGAAGCCCCAGCATTTT	CASSQGQGVKPQHF
NA	TRBV27	TRBD1	TRBJ1-6	TGTGCCAGCAGTCCCCACAGGGGTACGAATTCACCCCTCCACTTT	CASSPHRGTNSPLHF
NA	TRBV10-1	NA	TRBJ2-1	TGCGCCAGCAGTGAGTCGACGGCAGGCTACAATGAGCAGTTCTTC	CASSESTAGYNEQFF
NA	TRBV2	NA	TRBJ1-5	TGTGCCAGCAGCCTTCCGGACTGGAGTCAGCCCCAGCATTTT	CASSLPDWSQPQHF
NA	TRBV7-8	TRBD1	TRBJ1-4	TGTGCCAGCACCTTAGCGGACAGGGGGAGGACTAATGAAAAACTGTTTTTT	CASTLADRGRTNEKLFF
NA	TRBV6-5	NA	TRBJ1-6	TGTGCCAGCAGGGCCGGGGTTGGTAATTCACCCCTCCACTTT	CASRAGVGNSPLHF
NA	TRBV29-1	TRBD1	TRBJ1-1	TGCAGCGTTGAAGACCTCTGGGACAGGGGGCTGACAGAAGCTTTCTTT	CSVEDLWDRGLTEAFF
medium-sized	TRBV5-1	NA	TRBJ1-1	TGCGCCAGCAGGGACAGCATGAACACTGAAGCTTTCTTT	CASRDSMNTEAFF
NA	TRBV18	TRBD2	TRBJ2-3	TGTGCCAGCTCACCTCCGGCCTTCGGGGGGGCAGTAGATACGCAGTATTTT	CASSPPAFGGAVDTQYF
NA	TRBV3-1/TRBV3-2	NA	TRBJ2-7	TGTGCCAGCAGCCAAGTGACTACCTACGAGCAGTACTTC	CASSQVTTYEQYF
NA	TRBV7-9	NA	TRBJ1-1	TGTGCCAGCAGCCTCTTACTAAACCGGGACACTGAAGCTTTCTTT	CASSLLLNRDTEAFF
NA	TRBV30	NA	TRBJ2-5	TGTGCCTGGAGACCCGGGGAGACCCAGTACTTC	CAWRPGETQYF
NA	TRBV6-5	TRBD1	TRBJ1-5	TGTGCCAGCACCCAGGGGGCTGGTCAGCCCCAGCATTTT	CASTQGAGQPQHF
NA	TRBV6-5	NA	TRBJ2-7	TGTGCCAGCAGCCTAGGCTACGAGCAGTACTTC	CASSLGYEQYF
NA	TRBV18	TRBD1	TRBJ2-2	TGTGCCAGCTCCCCTCCGGGACAGCCCGCGAACACCGGGGAGCTGTTTTTT	CASSPPGQPANTGELFF
NA	TRBV7-9	NA	TRBJ1-6	TGTGCCAGCAGCTCGCAGACGGACTGGATAGGTAATTCACCCCTCCACTTT	CASSSQTDWIGNSPLHF
NA	TRBV5-1	NA	TRBJ1-4	TGCGCCAGCAGCCCGTTAAACAGGGTTAGGAATGAAAAACTGTTTTTT	CASSPLNRVRNEKLFF